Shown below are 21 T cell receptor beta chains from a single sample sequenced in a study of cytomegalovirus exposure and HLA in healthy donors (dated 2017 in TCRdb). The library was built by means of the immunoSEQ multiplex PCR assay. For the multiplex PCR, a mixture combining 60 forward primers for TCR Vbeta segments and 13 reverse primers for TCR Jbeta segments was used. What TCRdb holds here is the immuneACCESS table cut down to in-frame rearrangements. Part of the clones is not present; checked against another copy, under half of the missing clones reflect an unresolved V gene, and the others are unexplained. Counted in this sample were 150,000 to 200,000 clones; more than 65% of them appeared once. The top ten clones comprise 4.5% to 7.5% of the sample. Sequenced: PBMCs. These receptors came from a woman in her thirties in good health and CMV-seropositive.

Here the CDR3 DNA reads TGTGCCAGCAGAGGAAGTGGACAGGGGGAAGGCTACACCTTC. It translates to CASRGSGQGEGYTF. V and J are TRBV6-1 and TRBJ1-2; 10 positions match TRBD1. CDR3 length: 14 amino acids. Unmatched junction bases numbered 9, after V lost 6 bases and J lost 8 bases. CDR1 and CDR2 from the germline V gene are MNHNS and SASEGT.

This CDR3 reads CASSFKRQGWYEQYF. CDR3 nucleotides: TGTGCCAGCAGCTTCAAGAGACAGGGTTGGTACGAGCAGTACTTC. This sequence joins TRBV5-5 and TRBJ2-7; 7 positions match TRBD1. Germline V lookup: CDR1 SGHKS, CDR2 YYEKEE (reference sequence). Trimming took 2 bases from V and 4 from J; bases not matched to a gene: 9. This CDR3 contains 15 residues. Variable domain in full (rest from reference TRBV5-5 and TRBJ2-7): DAGVTQSPTHLIKTRGQQVTLRCSPISGHKSVSWYQQVLGQGPQFIFQYYEKEERGRGNFPDRFSARQFPNYSSELNVNALLLGDSALYLCASSFKRQGWYEQYFGPGTRLTVT.

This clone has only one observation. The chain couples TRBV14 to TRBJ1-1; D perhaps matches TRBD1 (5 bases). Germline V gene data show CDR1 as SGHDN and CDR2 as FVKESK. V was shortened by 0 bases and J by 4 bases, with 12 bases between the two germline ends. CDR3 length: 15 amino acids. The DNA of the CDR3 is TGTGCCAGCAGCCAAGATCTACAGGTCGGCACTGAAGCTTTCTTT. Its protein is CASSQDLQVGTEAFF.

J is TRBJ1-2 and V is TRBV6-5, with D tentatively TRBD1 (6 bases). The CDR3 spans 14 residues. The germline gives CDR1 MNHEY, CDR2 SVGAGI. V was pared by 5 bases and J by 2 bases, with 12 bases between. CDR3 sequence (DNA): TGTGCCAGCAGTCGCCCGGACAGAAACTATGGCTACACCTTC. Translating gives CASSRPDRNYGYTF.

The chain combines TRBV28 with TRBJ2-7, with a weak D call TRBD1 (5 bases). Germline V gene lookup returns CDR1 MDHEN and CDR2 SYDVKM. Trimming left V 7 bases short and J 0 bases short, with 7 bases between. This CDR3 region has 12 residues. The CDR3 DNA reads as TGTGCCAGCAAACAGGCCTCCTACGAGCAGTACTTC. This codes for CASKQASYEQYF.

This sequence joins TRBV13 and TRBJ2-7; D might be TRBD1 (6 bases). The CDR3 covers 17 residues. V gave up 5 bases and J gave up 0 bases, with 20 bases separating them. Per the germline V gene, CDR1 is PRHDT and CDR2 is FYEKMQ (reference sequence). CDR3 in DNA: TGTGCCAGCAGCCCCACAACCGGGACAATAACCTCCTACGAGCAGTACTTC. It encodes CASSPTTGTITSYEQYF.

CDR3 sequence (DNA): TGTGCCAGCGAGGGACAGGGGAGGGCCGGGGAGCTGTTTTTT. It specifies CASEGQGRAGELFF. The V and J genes are TRBV2 and TRBJ2-2; 10 positions match TRBD1. The V segment lost 8 bases and the J segment 6 bases; nucleotides outside the gene matches: 6. Germline V gene lookup returns CDR1 SNHLY and CDR2 FYNNEI. The CDR3 loop spans 14 amino acids. The full variable domain, with the rest looked up from reference TRBV2 and TRBJ2-2, is EPEVTQTPSHQVTQMGQEVILRCVPISNHLYFYWYRQILGQKVEFLVSFYNNEISEKSEIFDDQFSVERPDGSNFTLKIRSTKLEDSAMYFCASEGQGRAGELFFGEGSRLTVL.

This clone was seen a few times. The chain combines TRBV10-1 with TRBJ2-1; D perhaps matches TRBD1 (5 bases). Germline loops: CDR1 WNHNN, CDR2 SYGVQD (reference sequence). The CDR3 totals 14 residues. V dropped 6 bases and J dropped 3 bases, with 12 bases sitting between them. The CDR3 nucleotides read TGCGCCAGCAGCGCCTCTAGGGGCTACAATGAGCAGTTCTTC. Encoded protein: CASSASRGYNEQFF.

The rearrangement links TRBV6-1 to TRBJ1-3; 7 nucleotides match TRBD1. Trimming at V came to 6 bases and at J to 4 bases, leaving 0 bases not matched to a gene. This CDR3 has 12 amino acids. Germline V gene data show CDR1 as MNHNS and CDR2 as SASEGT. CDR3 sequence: CASRQGGNTIYF. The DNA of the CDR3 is TGTGCCAGCAGACAGGGGGGAAACACCATATATTTT.

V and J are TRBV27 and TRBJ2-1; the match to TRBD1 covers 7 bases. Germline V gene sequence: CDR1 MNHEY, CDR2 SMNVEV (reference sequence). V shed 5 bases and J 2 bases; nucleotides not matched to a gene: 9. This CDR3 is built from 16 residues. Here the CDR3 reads CASSATRDRTYNEQFF. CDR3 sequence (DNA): TGTGCCAGCAGTGCCACCCGGGACAGAACCTACAATGAGCAGTTCTTC.

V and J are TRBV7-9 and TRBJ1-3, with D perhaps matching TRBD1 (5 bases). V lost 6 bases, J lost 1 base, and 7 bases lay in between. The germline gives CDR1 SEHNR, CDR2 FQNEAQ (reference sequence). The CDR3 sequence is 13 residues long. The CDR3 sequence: CASRSGSGNTIYF. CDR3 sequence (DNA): TGTGCCAGCAGGTCAGGGTCTGGAAACACCATATATTTT. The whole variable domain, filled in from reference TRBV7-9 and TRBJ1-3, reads DTGVSQNPRHKITKRGQNVTFRCDPISEHNRLYWYRQTLGQGPEFLTYFQNEAQLEKSRLLSDRFSAERPKGSFSTLEIQRTEQGDSAMYLCASRSGSGNTIYFGEGSWLTVV.

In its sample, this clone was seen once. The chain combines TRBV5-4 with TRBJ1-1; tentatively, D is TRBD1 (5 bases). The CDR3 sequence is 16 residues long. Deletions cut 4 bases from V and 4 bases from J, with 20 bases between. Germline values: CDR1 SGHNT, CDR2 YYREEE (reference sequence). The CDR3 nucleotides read TGTGCCAGCAGCACTGGGGGGTGGGTGTTGAGCACTGAAGCTTTCTTT. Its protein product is CASSTGGWVLSTEAFF.

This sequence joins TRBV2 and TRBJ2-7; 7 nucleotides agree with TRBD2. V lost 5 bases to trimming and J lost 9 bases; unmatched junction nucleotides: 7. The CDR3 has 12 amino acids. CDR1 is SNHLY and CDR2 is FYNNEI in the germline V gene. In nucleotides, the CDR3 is TGTGCCAGCAGTTACGCCTCTAGCGGGCAGTACTTC. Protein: CASSYASSGQYF.

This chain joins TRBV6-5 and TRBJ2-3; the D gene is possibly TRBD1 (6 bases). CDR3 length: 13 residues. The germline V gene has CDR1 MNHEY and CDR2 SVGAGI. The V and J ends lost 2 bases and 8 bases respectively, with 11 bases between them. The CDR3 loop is CASSYQGIGTQYF. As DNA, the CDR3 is TGTGCCAGCAGTTACCAGGGGATAGGTACGCAGTATTTT.

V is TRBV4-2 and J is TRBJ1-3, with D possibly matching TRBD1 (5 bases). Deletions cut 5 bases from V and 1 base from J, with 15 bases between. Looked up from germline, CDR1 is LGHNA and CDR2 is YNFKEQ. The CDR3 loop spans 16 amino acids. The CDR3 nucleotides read TGTGCCAGCAGCGCCCGCGGGGGAGTATCTGGAAACACCATATATTTT. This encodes CASSARGGVSGNTIYF.

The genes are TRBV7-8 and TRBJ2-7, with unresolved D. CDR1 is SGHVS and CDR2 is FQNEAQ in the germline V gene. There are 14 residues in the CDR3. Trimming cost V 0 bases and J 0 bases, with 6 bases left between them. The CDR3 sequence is CASSLAPGSYEQYF. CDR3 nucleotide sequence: TGTGCCAGCAGCTTAGCGCCAGGCTCCTACGAGCAGTACTTC.

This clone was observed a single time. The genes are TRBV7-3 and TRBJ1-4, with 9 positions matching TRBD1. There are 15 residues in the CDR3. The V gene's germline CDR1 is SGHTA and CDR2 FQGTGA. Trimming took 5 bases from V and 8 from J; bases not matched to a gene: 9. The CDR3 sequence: CASSPTGGGREKLFF. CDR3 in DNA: TGTGCCAGCAGCCCTACAGGGGGCGGGCGGGAAAAACTGTTTTTT.

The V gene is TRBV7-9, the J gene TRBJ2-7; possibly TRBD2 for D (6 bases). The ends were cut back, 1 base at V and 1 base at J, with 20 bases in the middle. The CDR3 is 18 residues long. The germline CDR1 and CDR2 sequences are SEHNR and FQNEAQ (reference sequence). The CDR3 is CASSLGGVGGRPSYEQYF. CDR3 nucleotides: TGTGCCAGCAGCTTAGGGGGGGTGGGGGGTCGTCCTTCCTACGAGCAGTACTTC.

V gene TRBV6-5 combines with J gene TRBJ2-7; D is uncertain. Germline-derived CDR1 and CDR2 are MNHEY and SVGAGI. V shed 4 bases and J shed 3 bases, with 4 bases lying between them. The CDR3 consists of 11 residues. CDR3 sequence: CASSSHYEQYF. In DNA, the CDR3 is TGTGCCAGCAGTTCCCACTACGAGCAGTACTTC.

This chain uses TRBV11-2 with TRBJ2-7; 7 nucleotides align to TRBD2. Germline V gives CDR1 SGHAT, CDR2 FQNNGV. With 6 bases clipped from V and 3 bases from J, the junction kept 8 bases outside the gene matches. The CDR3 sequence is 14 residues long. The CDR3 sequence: CASRAPSGLYEQYF. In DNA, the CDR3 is TGTGCCAGCAGGGCCCCTAGCGGCCTCTACGAGCAGTACTTC.

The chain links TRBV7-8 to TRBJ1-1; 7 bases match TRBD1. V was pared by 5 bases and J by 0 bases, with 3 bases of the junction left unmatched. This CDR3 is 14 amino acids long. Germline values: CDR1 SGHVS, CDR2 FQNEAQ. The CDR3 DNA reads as TGTGCCAGCAGCCCGGGACAGCTGAACACTGAAGCTTTCTTT. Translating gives CASSPGQLNTEAFF.